Ten or more counts support the clone carrying this T cell receptor (beta chain). Its antigen remains unidentified. CDR1 SEHNR and CDR2 FQNEAQ come from the germline V gene (reference sequence). V lost 5 bases and J lost 0, with 7 bases in between. The CDR3 loop spans 14 amino acids. The data were taken from a study of T cells in Graves' hyperthyroidism and ophthalmopathy. General study findings and limits: The model's output predicted ophthalmopathy at a median of 6.5 months prior to onset. Researchers report that a 13 V-J model separated ophthalmopathy from stable hyperthyroidism.

Amplification yielded TCR beta CDR3 regions, with RNA transcripts as the source. The HTBI primer set served for first-round RT-PCR of the TCR CDR3. TCRdb processed the multiplex PCR reads anew with MiXCR; each CDR3 protein has one entry. The sample records about 270,000 distinct CDR3 sequences, nearly 15% being singletons. The study collected blood at first hyperthyroidism diagnosis, before any ophthalmopathy symptoms arose. The sequence derives from a woman in her fifties or sixties with Graves' hyperthyroidism that later progressed to Graves' ophthalmopathy. The rearrangement joins TRBV7-9 to TRBJ2-2; D not resolved. Sequencing was performed on blood. The CDR3: CASSHFANTGELFF. CDR3 DNA sequence: TGTGCCAGCAGCCATTTCGCGAACACCGGGGAGCTGTTTTTT.